This T cell receptor beta chain was retrieved from a study of blood T cell repertoires in COVID-19. As for the study in general: Italy, Spain and the United States were the sources of the convalescent and acute COVID-19 samples. In each case, the material was cDNA or gDNA derived from T cells, B-cell-depleted T cells, or PBMCs.

The CDR3 length is 15 residues. The V end was cut by 3 bases, the J end by 1 base, with 11 bases between. Germline V gene sequence: CDR1 LNHNV, CDR2 YYDKDF (reference sequence). Participants were aged 18 to 89 years, lived in some 23 US areas, and enrolled virtually. Under the authors' procedure: Nucleated cell number was recorded as an estimate derived from reference gene primer amplification. Method: immunoSEQ multiplex PCR; TCRdb's copy keeps in-frame clones and lacks some. That table gives V, J and clone size, and the DNA gave D and trimming. The table has some 240,000 clones, approximately 79% seen once.

This chain uses TRBV15 with TRBJ2-3, with unresolved D. The source material was PBMCs or T cells enriched from blood (not recorded which). The source is a man aged 25-45 years with acute COVID-19. The CDR3 loop is CATSRAWAGTDTQYF. CDR3 nucleotide sequence: TGTGCCACCAGCAGGGCCTGGGCCGGCACAGATACGCAGTATTTT.